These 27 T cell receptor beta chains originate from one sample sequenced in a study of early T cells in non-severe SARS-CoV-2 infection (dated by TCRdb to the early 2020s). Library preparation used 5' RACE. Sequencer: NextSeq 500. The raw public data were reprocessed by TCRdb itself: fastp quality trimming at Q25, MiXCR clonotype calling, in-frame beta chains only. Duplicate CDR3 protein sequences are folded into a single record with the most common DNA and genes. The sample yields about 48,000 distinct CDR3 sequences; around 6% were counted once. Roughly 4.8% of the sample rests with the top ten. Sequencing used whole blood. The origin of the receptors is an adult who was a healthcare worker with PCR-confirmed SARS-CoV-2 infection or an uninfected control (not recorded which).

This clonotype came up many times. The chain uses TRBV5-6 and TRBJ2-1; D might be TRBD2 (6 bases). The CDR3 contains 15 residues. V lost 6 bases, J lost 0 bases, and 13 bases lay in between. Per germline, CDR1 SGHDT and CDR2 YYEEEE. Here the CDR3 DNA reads TGTGCCAGCACCCCTGGAGGGAGCTCCTACAATGAGCAGTTCTTC. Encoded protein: CASTPGGSSYNEQFF.

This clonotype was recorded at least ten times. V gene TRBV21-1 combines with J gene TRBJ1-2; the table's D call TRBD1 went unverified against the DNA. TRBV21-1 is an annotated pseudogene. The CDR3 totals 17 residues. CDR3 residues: CASSINPGEETNYGYTF. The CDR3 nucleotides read TGTGCCAGCAGCATTAATCCAGGGGAAGAAACTAACTATGGCTACACCTTC.

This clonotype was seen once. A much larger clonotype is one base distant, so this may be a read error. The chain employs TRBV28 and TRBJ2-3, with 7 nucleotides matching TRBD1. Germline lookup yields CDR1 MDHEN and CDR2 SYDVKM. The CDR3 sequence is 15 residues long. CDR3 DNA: TGTGTCACCGCCTCTCCCGGGACAGTCACAGATACGCAGTATTTT. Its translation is CVTASPGTVTDTQYF.

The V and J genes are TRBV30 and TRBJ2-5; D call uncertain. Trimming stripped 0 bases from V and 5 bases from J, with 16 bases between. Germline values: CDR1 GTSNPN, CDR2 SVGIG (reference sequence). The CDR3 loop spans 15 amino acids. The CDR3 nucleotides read TGTGCCTGGAGTGTACGTGGGCGGCTCGGGGAGACCCAGTACTTC. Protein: CAWSVRGRLGETQYF.

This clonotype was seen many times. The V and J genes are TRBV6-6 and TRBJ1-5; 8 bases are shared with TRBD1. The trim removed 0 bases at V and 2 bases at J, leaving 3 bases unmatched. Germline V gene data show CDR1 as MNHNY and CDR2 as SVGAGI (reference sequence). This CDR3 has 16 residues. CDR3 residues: CASSYSDRVGNQPQHF. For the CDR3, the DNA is TGTGCCAGCAGTTACTCGGACAGGGTCGGCAATCAGCCCCAGCATTTT.

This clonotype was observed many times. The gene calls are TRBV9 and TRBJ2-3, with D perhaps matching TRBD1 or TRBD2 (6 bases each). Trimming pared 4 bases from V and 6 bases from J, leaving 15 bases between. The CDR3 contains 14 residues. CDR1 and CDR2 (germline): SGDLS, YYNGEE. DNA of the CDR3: TGTGCCAGCAGCCCTCTCATCGGGGGCGATACGCAGTATTTT. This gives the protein CASSPLIGGDTQYF.

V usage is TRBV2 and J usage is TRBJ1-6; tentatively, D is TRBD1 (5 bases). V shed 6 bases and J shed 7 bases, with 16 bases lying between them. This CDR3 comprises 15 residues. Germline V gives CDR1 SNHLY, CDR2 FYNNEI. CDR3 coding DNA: TGTGCCAGCAGGAGGGACGCCGTCGAGAATTCACCCCTCCACTTT. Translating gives CASRRDAVENSPLHF.

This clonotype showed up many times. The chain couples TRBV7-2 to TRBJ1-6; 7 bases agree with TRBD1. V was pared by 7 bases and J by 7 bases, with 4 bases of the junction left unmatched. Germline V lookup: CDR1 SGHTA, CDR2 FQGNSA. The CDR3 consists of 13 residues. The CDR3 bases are TGTGCCAGCACGACAGGGACGAATTCACCCCTCCACTTT. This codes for CASTTGTNSPLHF.

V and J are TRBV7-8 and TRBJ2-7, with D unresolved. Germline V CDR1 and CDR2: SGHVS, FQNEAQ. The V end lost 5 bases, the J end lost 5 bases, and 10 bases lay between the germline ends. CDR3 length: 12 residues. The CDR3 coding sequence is TGTGCCAGCAGCCTTCCCCTGGACGAGCAGTACTTC. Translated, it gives CASSLPLDEQYF. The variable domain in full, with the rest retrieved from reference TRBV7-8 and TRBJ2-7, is GAGVSQSPRYKVAKRGQDVALRCDPISGHVSLFWYQQALGQGPEFLTYFQNEAQLDKSGLPSDRFFAERPEGSVSTLKIQRTQQEDSAVYLCASSLPLDEQYFGPGTRLTVT.

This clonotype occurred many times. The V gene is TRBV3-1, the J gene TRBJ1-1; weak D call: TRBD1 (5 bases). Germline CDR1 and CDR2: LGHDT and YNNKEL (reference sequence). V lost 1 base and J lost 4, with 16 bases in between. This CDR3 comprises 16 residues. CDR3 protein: CASSQAPGPGVTEAFF. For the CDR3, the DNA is TGTGCCAGCAGCCAAGCACCGGGGCCGGGAGTCACTGAAGCTTTCTTT.

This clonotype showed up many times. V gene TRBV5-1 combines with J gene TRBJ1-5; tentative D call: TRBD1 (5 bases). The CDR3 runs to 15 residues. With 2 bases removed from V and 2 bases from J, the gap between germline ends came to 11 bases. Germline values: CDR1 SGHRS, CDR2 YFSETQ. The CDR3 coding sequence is TGCGCCAGCAGCTTCGGAGGGGATGGCAATCAGCCCCAGCATTTT. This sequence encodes CASSFGGDGNQPQHF.

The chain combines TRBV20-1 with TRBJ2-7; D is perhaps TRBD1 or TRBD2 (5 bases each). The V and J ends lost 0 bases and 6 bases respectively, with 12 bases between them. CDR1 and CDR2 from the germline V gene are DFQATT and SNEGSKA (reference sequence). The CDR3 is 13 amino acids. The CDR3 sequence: CSARDGGTGEQYF. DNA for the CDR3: TGCAGTGCTAGAGATGGGGGAACGGGCGAGCAGTACTTC.

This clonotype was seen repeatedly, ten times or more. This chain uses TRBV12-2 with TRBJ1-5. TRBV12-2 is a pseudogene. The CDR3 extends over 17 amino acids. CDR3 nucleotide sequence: TGTGCAAGTCGCTCAGTCCCTCAGGTATATAGCAATCAGCCCCAGCATTTT. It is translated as CASRSVPQVYSNQPQHF.

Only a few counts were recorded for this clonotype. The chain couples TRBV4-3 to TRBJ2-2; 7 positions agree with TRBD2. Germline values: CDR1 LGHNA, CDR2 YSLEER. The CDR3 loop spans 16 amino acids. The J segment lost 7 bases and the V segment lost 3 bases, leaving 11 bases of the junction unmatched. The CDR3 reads CASSHSGAVGFGELFF. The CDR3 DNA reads TGCGCCAGCAGCCACAGCGGGGCCGTTGGATTCGGGGAGCTGTTTTTT.

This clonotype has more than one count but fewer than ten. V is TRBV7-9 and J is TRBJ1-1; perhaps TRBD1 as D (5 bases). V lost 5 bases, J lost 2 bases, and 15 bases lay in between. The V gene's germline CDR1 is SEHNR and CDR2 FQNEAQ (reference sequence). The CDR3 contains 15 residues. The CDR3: CASSGARDLNTEAFF. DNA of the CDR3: TGTGCCAGCAGCGGAGCCCGGGACCTAAACACTGAAGCTTTCTTT.

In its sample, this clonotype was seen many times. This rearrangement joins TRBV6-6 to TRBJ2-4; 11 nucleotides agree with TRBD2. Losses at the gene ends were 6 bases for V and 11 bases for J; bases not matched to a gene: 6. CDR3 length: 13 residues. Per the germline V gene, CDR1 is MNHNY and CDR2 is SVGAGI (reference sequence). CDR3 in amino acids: CASSNGTSGLQYF. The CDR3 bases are TGTGCCAGCAGCAACGGGACTAGCGGCCTTCAGTACTTC.

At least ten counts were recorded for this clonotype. The CDR3 is CASSRTRTGQGNTIYF. The CDR3 DNA sequence: TGTGCCAGCAGCCGTACTAGGACAGGGCAAGGAAACACCATATATTTT. The V gene is TRBV13, the J gene TRBJ1-3; 8 bases fit TRBD1. The germline V gene has CDR1 PRHDT and CDR2 FYEKMQ (reference sequence). The CDR3 totals 16 residues. V was clipped by 5 bases and J by 4 bases; unmatched bases: 10.

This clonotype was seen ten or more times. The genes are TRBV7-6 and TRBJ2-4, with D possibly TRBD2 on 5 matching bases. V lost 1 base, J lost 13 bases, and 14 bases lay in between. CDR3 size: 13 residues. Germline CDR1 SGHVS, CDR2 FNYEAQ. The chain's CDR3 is CASSLDLASLQYF. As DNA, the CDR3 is TGTGCCAGCAGCTTAGATCTTGCTAGCCTGCAGTACTTC.

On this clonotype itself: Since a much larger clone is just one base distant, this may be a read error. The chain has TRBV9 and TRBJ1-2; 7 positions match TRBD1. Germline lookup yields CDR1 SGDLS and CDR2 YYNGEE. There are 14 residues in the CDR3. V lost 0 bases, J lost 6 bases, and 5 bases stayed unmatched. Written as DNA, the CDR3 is TGTGCCAGCAGCGTAGAGGACAGGCCCGATGGCTACACCTTC. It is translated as CASSVEDRPDGYTF.

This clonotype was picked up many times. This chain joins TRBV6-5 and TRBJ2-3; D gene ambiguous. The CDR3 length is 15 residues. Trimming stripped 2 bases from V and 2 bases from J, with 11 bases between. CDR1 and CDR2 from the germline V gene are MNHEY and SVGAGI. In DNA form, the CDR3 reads TGTGCCAGCAGTTACCGGGCGCCGAACACAGATACGCAGTATTTT. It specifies CASSYRAPNTDTQYF.

This CDR3 reads CASSLGIWRGGETQYF. The CDR3 DNA reads as TGTGCCAGCAGCCTCGGAATCTGGCGGGGAGGAGAGACCCAGTACTTC. The chain uses TRBV3-1 and TRBJ2-5, with a tentative D call TRBD2 (6 bases). The CDR3 spans 16 residues. The V gene lost 4 bases and the J gene lost 4 bases, with 19 bases spanning the gap. CDR1 is LGHDT, CDR2 YNNKEL, per germline (reference sequence).

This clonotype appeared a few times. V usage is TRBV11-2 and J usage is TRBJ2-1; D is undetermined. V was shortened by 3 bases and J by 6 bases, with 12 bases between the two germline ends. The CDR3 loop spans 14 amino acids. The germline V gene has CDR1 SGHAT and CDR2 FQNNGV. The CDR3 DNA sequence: TGTGCCAGCAGCTTTTTTGCCGCCGGCAATGAGCAGTTCTTC. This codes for CASSFFAAGNEQFF. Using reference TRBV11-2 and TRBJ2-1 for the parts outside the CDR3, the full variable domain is EAGVAQSPRYKIIEKRQSVAFWCNPISGHATLYWYQQILGQGPKLLIQFQNNGVVDDSQLPKDRFSAERLKGVDSTLKIQPAKLEDSAVYLCASSFFAAGNEQFFGPGTRLTVL.

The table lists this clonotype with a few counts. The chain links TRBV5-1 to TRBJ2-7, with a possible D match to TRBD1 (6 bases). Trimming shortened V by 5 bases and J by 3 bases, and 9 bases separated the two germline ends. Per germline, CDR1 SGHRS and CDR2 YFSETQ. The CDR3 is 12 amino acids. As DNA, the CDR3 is TGCGCCAGCAGAGGACAGAGCTACGAGCAGTACTTC. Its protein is CASRGQSYEQYF.

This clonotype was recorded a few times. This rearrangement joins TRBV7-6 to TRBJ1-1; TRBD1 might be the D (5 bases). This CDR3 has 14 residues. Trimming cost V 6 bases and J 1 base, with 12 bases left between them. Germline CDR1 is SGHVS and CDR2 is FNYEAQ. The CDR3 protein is CASSSGLKNTEAFF. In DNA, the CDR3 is TGTGCCAGCAGTTCGGGACTCAAGAACACTGAAGCTTTCTTT.

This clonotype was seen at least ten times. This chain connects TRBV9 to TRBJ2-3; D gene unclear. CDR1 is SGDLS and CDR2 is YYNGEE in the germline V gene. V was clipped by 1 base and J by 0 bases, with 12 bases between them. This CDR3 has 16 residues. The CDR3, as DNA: TGTGCCAGCAGCGTATACGACACATCTAGCACAGATACGCAGTATTTT. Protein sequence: CASSVYDTSSTDTQYF.

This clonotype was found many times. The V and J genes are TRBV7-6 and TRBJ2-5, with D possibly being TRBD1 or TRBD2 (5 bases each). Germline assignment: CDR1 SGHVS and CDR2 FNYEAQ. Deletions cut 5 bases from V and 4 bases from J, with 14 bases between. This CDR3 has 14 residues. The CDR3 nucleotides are TGTGCCAGCAGCCGTACGGGGCCGCTAGAGACCCAGTACTTC. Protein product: CASSRTGPLETQYF.

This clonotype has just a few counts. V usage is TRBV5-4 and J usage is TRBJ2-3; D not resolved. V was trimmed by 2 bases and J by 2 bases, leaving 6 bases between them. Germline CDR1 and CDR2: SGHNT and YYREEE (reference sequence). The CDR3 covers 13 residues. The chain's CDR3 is CASSFRYTDTQYF. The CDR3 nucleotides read TGTGCCAGCAGCTTCCGTTACACAGATACGCAGTATTTT.